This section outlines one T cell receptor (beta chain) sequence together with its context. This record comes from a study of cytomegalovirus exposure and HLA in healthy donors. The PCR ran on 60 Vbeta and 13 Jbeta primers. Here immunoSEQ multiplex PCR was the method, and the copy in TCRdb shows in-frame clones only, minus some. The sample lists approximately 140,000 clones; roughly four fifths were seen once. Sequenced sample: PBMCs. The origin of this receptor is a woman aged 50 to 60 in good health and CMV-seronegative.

The CDR3 sequence: CASSFGGGGQETQYF. Here the CDR3 DNA reads TGTGCCAGCAGCTTTGGGGGCGGGGGCCAAGAGACCCAGTACTTC. The chain has TRBV13 and TRBJ2-5; TRBD2 might be the D (7 bases). Germline CDR1 reads PRHDT; CDR2 reads FYEKMQ (reference sequence). The germline V and J ends were trimmed by 3 bases and 1 base, with 12 bases remaining between them. This CDR3 is 15 amino acids long.